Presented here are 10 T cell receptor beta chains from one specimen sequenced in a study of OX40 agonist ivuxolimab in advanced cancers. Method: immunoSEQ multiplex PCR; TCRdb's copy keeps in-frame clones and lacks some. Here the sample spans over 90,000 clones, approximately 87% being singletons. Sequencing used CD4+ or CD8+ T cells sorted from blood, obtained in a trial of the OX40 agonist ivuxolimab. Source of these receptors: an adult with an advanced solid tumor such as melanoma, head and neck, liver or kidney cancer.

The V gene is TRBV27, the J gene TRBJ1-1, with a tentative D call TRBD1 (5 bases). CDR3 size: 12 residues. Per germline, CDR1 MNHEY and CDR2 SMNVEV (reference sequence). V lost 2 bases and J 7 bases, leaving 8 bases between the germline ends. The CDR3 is CASSLRGDEAFF. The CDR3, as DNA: TGTGCCAGCAGTTTACGAGGGGATGAAGCTTTCTTT.

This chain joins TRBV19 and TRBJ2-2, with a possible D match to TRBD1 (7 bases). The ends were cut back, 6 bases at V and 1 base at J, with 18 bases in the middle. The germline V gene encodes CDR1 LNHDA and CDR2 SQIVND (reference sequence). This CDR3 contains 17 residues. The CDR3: CASRQGSVGGNTGELFF. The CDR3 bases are TGTGCCAGTAGACAGGGGTCAGTCGGGGGGAACACCGGGGAGCTGTTTTTT.

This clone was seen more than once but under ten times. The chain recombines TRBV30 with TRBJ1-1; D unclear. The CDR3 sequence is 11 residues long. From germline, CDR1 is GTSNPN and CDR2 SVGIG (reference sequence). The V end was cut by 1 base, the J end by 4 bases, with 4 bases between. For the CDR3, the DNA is TGTGCCTGGAGTGGGAGCACTGAAGCTTTCTTT. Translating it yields CAWSGSTEAFF.

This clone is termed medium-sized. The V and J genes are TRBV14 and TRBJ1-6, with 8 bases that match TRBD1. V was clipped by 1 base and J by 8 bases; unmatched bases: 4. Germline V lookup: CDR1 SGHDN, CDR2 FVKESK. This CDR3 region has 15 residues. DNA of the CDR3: TGTGCCAGCAGCCAAGGGACAGGGCTATATTCACCCCTCCACTTT. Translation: CASSQGTGLYSPLHF.

CDR3 DNA: TGTGCCTGGAGCTCTCGACAGGGGAAGGCCTACGAGCAGTACTTC. Protein: CAWSSRQGKAYEQYF. The chain combines TRBV30 with TRBJ2-7; 8 bases line up with TRBD1. In germline, CDR1 is GTSNPN, CDR2 SVGIG (reference sequence). The CDR3 has 15 amino acids. V gave up 3 bases and J gave up 2 bases; unmatched junction bases: 9.

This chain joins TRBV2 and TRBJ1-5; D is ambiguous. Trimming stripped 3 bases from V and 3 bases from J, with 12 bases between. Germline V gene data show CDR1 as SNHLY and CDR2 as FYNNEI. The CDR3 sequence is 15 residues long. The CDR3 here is CASSDGQHDNQPQHF. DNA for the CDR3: TGTGCCAGCAGTGATGGGCAGCATGACAATCAGCCCCAGCATTTT.

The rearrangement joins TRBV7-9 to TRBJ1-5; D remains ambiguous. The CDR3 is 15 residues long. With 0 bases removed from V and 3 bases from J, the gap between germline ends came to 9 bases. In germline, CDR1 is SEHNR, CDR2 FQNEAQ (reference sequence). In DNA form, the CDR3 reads TGTGCCAGCAGCTTAGCCGGGGTTGACAATCAGCCCCAGCATTTT. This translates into CASSLAGVDNQPQHF. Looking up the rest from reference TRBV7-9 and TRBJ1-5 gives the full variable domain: DTGVSQNPRHKITKRGQNVTFRCDPISEHNRLYWYRQTLGQGPEFLTYFQNEAQLEKSRLLSDRFSAERPKGSFSTLEIQRTEQGDSAMYLCASSLAGVDNQPQHFGDGTRLSIL.

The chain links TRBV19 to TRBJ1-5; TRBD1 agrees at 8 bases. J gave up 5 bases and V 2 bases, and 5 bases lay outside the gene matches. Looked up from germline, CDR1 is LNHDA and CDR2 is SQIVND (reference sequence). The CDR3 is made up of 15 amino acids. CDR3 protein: CASSIYRGFDQPQHF. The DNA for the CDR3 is TGTGCCAGTAGTATATACAGGGGGTTCGATCAGCCCCAGCATTTT.

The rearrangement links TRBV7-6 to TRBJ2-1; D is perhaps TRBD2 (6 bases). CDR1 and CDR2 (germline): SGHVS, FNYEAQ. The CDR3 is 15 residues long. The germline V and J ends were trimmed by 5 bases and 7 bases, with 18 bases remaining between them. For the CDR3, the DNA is TGTGCCAGCAGCGAGGGAGGCGGGGCGGTAAATGAGCAGTTCTTC. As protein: CASSEGGGAVNEQFF.

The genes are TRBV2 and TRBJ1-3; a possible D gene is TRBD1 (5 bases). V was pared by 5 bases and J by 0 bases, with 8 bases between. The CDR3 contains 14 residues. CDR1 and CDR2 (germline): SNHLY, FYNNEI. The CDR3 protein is CASSPGHSGNTIYF. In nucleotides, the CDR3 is TGTGCCAGCAGTCCAGGGCACTCTGGAAACACCATATATTTT.